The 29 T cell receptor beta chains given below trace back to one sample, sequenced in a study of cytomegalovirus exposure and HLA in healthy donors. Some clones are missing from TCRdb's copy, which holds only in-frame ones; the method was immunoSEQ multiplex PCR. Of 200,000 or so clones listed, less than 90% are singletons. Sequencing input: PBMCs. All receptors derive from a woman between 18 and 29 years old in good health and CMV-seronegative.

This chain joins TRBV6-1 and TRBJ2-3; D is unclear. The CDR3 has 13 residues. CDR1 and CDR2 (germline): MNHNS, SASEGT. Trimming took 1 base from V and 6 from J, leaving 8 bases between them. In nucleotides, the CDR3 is TGTGCCAGCAGTGAAGTTCCCGGGGATACGCAGTATTTT. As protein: CASSEVPGDTQYF.

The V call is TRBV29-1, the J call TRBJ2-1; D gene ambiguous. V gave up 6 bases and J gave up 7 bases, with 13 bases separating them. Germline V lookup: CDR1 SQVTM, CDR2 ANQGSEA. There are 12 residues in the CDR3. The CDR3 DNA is TGCAGCGTGAGCCGGAGTGAAAATGAGCAGTTCTTC. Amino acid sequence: CSVSRSENEQFF.

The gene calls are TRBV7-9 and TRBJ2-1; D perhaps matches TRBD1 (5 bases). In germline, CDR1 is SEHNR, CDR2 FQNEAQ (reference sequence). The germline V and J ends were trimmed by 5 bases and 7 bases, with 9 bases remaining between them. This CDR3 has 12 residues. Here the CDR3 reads CASSQGSNEQFF. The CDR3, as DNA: TGTGCCAGCAGCCAGGGCTCAAATGAGCAGTTCTTC.

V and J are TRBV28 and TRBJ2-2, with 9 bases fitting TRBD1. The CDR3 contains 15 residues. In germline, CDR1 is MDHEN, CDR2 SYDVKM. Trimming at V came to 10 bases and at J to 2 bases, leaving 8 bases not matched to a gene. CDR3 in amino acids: CATYRGRGNTGELFF. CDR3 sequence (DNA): TGTGCCACCTACAGGGGGCGGGGTAACACCGGGGAGCTGTTTTTT. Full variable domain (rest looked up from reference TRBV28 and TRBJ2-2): DVKVTQSSRYLVKRTGEKVFLECVQDMDHENMFWYRQDPGLGLRLIYFSYDVKMKEKGDIPEGYSVSREKKERFSLILESASTNQTSMYLCATYRGRGNTGELFFGEGSRLTVL.

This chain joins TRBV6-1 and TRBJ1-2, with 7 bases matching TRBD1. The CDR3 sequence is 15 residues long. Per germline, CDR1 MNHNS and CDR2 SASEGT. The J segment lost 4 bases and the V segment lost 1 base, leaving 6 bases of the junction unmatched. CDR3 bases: TGTGCCAGCAGTGAAGGTCCGGGACAGCTCTATGGCTACACCTTC. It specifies CASSEGPGQLYGYTF.

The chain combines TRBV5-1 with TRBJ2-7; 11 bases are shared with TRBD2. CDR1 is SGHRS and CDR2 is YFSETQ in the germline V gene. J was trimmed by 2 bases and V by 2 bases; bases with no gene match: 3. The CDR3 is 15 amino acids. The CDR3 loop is CASSFLAGGTYEQYF. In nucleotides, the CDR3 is TGCGCCAGCAGCTTCCTAGCGGGGGGTACCTACGAGCAGTACTTC.

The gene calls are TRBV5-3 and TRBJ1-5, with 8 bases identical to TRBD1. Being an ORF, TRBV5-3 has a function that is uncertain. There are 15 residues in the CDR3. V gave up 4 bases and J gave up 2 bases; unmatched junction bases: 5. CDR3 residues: CARSLTGGGNQPQHF. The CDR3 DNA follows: TGTGCCAGAAGCCTAACAGGGGGAGGCAATCAGCCCCAGCATTTT.

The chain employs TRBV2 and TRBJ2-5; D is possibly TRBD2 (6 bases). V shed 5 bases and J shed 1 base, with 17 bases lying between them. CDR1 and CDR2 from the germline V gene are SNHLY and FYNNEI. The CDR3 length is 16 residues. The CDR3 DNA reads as TGTGCCAGCAGTTCTGGGTTGGGGGGATTCCAAGAGACCCAGTACTTC. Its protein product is CASSSGLGGFQETQYF.

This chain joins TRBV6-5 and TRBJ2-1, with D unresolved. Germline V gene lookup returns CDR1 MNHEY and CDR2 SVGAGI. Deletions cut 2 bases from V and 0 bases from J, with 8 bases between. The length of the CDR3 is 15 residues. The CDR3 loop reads CASSYGRSSYNEQFF. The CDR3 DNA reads TGTGCCAGCAGTTACGGCAGGAGCTCCTACAATGAGCAGTTCTTC.

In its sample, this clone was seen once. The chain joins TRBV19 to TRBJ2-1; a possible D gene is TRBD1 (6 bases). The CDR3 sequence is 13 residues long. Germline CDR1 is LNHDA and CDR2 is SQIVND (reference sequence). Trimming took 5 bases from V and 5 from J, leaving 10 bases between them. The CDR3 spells CASSSGQNNEQFF. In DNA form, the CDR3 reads TGTGCCAGTAGTTCCGGACAGAACAATGAGCAGTTCTTC.

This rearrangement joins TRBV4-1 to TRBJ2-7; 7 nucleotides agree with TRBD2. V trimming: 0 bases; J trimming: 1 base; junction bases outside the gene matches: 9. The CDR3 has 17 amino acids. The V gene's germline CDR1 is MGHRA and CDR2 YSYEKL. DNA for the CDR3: TGCGCCAGCAGCCAAGATCCCCGCGGGAGTAGGTCCTACGAGCAGTACTTC. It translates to CASSQDPRGSRSYEQYF.

This CDR3 reads CAISEGAINNEQFF. CDR3 DNA: TGTGCCATCAGTGAGGGGGCTATCAACAATGAGCAGTTCTTC. The V call is TRBV10-3, the J call TRBJ2-1; tentatively, D is TRBD1 (5 bases). V was shortened by 2 bases and J by 5 bases, with 10 bases between the two germline ends. Germline assignment: CDR1 ENHRY and CDR2 SYGVKD. The CDR3 is made up of 14 amino acids.

The CDR3: CASSLSTLGSGNTIYF. CDR3 nucleotide sequence: TGTGCCAGCAGCCTCTCGACGCTTGGCTCTGGAAACACCATATATTTT. This chain joins TRBV11-1 and TRBJ1-3; D gene unclear. Germline V gives CDR1 SGHAT, CDR2 FQDESV (reference sequence). The CDR3 sequence is 16 residues long. The V end was cut by 5 bases, the J end by 0 bases, with 14 bases between. The whole variable domain, remainder taken from reference TRBV11-1 and TRBJ1-3, is EAEVAQSPRYKITEKSQAVAFWCDPISGHATLYWYRQILGQGPELLVQFQDESVVDDSQLPKDRFSAERLKGVDSTLKIQPAELGDSAMYLCASSLSTLGSGNTIYFGEGSWLTVV.

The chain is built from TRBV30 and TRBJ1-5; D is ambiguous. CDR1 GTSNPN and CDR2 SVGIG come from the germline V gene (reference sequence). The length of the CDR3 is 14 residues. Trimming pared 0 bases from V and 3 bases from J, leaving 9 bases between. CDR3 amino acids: CAWSVPKYNQPQHF. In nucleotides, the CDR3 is TGTGCCTGGAGTGTACCGAAGTACAATCAGCCCCAGCATTTT.

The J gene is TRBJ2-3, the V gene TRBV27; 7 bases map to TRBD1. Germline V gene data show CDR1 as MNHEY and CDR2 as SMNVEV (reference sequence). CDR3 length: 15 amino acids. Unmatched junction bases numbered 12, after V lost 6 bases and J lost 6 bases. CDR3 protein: CASSLLGGASDTQYF. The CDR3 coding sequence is TGTGCCAGCAGCCTCTTAGGGGGCGCATCGGATACGCAGTATTTT.

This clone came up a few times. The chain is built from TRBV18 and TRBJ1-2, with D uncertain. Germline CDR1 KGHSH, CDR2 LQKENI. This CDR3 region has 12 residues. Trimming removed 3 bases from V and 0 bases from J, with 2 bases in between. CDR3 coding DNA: TGTGCCAGCTCACCGGCTAACTATGGCTACACCTTC. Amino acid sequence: CASSPANYGYTF.

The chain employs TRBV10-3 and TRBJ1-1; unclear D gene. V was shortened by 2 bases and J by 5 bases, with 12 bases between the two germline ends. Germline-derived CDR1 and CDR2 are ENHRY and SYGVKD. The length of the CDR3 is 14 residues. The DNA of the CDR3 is TGTGCCATCAGTGAGCAGGTTCGAAGGACTGAAGCTTTCTTT. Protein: CAISEQVRRTEAFF.

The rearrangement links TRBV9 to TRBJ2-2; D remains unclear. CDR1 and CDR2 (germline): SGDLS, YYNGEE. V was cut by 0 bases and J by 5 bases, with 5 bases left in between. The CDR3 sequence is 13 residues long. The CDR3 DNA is TGTGCCAGCAGCGTAGCTGGGACCGGGGAGCTGTTTTTT. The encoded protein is CASSVAGTGELFF.

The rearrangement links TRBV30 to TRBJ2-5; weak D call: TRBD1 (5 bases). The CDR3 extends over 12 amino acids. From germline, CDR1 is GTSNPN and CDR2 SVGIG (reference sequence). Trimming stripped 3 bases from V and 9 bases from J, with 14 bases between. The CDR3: CAWSTGPSSQYF. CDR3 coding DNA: TGTGCCTGGAGCACAGGCCCATCTTCCCAGTACTTC.

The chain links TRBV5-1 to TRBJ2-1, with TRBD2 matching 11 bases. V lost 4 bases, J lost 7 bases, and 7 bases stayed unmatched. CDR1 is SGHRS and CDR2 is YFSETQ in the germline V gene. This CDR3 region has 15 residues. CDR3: CASSRRLAGTNEQFF. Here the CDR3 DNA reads TGCGCCAGCAGCCGCCGACTAGCGGGGACGAATGAGCAGTTCTTC.

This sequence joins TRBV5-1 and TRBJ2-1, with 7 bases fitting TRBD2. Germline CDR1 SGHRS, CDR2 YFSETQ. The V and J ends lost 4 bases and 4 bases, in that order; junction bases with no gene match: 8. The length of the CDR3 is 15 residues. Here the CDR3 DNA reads TGCGCCAGCAGCCCTCCCAGCGGGGCTTACAATGAGCAGTTCTTC. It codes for CASSPPSGAYNEQFF.

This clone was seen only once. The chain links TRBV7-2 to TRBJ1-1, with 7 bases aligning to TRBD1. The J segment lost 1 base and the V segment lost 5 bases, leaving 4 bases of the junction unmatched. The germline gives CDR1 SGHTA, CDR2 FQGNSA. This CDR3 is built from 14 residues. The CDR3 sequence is CASSTRQGNTEAFF. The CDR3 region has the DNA TGTGCCAGCAGCACCCGACAGGGGAACACTGAAGCTTTCTTT.

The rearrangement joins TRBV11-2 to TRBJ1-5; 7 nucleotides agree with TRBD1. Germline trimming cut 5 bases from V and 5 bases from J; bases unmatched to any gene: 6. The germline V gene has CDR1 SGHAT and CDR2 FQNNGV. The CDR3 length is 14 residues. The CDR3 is CASSLQGNDQPQHF. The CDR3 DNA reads TGTGCCAGCAGCCTACAGGGGAATGATCAGCCCCAGCATTTT.

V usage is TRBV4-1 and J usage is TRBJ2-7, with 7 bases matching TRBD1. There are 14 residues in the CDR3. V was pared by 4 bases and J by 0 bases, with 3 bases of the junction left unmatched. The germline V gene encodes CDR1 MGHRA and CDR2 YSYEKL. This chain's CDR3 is CASSRDSYSYEQYF. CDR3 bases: TGCGCCAGCAGCCGGGACAGCTACTCCTACGAGCAGTACTTC.

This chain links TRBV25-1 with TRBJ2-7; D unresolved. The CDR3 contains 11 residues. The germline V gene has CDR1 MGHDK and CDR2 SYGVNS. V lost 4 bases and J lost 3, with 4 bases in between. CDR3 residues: CASSGHYEQYF. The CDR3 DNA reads TGTGCCAGCAGTGGCCACTACGAGCAGTACTTC.

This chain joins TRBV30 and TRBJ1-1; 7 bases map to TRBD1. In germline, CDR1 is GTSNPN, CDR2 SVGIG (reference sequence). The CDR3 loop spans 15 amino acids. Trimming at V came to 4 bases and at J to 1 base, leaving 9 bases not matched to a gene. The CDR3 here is CAWTRAGQPNTEAFF. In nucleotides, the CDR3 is TGTGCCTGGACCAGAGCGGGACAGCCGAACACTGAAGCTTTCTTT. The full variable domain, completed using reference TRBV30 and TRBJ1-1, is SQTIHQWPATLVQPVGSPLSLECTVEGTSNPNLYWYRQAAGRGLQLLFYSVGIGQISSEVPQNLSASRPQDRQFILSSKKLLLSDSGFYLCAWTRAGQPNTEAFFGQGTRLTVV.

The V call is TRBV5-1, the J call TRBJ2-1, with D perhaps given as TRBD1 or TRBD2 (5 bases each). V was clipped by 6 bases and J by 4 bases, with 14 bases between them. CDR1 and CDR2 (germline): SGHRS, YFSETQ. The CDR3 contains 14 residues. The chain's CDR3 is CASTRDAGYNEQFF. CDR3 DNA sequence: TGCGCCAGCACCAGGGACGCCGGATACAATGAGCAGTTCTTC.

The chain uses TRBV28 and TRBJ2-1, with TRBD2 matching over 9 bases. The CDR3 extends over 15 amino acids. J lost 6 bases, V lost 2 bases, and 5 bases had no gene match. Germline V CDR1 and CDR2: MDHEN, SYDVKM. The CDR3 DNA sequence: TGTGCCAGCAGTTTACCGGGACTAGCAGGCAATGAGCAGTTCTTC. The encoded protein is CASSLPGLAGNEQFF.

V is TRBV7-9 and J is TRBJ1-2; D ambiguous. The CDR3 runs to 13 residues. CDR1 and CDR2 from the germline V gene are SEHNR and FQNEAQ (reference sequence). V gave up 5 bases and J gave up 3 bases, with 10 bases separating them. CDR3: CASSPRGHYGYTF. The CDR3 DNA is TGTGCCAGCAGCCCCCGGGGTCACTATGGCTACACCTTC.